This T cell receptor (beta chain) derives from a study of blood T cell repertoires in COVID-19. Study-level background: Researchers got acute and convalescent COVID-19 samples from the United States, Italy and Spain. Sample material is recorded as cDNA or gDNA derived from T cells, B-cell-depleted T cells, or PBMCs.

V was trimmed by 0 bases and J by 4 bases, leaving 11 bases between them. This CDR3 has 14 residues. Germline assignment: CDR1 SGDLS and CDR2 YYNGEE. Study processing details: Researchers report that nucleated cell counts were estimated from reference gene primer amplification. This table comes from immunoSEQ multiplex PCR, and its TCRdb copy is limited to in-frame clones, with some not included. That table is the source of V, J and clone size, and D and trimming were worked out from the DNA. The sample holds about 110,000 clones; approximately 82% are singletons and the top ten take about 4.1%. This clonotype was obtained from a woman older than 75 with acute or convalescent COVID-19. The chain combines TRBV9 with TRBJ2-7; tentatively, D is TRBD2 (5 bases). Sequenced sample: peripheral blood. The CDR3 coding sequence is TGTGCCAGCAGCGTAGGAGGGAAAAATTACGAGCAGTACTTC. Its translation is CASSVGGKNYEQYF.